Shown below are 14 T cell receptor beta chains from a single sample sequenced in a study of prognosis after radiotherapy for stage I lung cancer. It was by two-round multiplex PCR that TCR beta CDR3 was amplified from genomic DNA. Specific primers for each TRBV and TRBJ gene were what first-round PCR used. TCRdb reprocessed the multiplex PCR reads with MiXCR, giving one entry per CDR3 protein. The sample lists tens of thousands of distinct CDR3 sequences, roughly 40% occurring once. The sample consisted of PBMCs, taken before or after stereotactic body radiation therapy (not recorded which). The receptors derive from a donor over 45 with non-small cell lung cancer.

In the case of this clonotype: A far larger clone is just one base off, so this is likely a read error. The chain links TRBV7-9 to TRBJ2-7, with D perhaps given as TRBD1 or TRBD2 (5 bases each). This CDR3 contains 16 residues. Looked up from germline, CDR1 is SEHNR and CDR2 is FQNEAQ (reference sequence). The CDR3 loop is CAISLYPQSRGNEQYF. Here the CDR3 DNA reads TGTGCCATCAGCTTATACCCGCAGTCCCGGGGCAACGAGCAGTACTTC.

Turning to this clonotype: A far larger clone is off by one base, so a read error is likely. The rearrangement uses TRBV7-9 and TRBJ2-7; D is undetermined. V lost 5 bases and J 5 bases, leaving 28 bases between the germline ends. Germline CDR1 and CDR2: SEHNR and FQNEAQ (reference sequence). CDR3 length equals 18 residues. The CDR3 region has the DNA TGTGCCAGCAGCCACCAGCCCCAACCACAAGGGATGACCGACGAGCAGTACTTC. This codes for CASSHQPQPQGMTDEQYF.

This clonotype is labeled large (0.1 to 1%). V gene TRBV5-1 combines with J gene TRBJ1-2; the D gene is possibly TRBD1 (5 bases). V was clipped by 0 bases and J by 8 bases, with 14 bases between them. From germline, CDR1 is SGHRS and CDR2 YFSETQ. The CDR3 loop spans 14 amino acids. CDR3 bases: TGCGCCAGCAGCTTGGATCAGGGCGGTAAGGGCTACACCTTC. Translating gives CASSLDQGGKGYTF.

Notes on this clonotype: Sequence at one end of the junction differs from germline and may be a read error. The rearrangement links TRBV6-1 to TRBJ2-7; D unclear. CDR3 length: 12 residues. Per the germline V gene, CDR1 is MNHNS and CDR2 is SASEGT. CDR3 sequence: CSSSPTSYEQYF. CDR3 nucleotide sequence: TGTTCCAGCAGCCCCACCTCCTACGAGCAGTACTTC.

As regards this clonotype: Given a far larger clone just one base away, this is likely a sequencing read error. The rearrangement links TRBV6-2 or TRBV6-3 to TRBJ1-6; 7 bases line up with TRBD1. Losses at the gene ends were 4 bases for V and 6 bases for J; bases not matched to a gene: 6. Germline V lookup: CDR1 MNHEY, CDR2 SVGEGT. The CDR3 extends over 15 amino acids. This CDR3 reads CASSSSGGSNSPLHF. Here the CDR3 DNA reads TGTGCCAGCAGTTCATCAGGGGGTTCTAATTCACCCCTCCACTTT.

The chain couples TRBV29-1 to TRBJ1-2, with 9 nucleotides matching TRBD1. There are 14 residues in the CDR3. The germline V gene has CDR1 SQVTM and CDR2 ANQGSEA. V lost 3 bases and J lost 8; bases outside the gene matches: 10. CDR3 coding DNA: TGCAGCGTTGACGGACCGGGACAGGGCTACGGCTACACCTTC. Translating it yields CSVDGPGQGYGYTF.

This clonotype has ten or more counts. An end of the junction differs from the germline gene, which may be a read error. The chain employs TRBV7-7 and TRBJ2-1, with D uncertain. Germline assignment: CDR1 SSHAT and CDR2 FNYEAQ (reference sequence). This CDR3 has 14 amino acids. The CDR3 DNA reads TGTGCTAGCAGCCCGACGCCTGGTAACAATGAGCAGTTCTTC. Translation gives CASSPTPGNNEQFF.

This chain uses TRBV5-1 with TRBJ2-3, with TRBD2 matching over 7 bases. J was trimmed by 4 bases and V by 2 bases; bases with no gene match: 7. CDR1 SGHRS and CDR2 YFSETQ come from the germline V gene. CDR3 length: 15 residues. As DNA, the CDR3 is TGCGCCAGCAGCTTATCAGGGAGGGTATCAGATACGCAGTATTTT. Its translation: CASSLSGRVSDTQYF.

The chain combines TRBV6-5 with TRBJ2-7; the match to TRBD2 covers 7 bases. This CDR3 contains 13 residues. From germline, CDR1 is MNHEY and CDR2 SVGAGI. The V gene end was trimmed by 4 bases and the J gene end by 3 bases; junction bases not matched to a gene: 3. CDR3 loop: CASSSGGNYEQYF. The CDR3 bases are TGTGCCAGCAGTTCCGGGGGGAACTACGAGCAGTACTTC.

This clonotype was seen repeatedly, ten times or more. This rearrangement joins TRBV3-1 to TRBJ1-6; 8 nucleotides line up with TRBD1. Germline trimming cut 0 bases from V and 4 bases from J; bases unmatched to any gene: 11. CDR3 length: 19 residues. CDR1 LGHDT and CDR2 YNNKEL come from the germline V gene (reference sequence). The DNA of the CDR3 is TGTGCCAGCAGCCAAGAAATAGGCAACAGGGGGAAATATAATTCACCCCTCCACTTT. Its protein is CASSQEIGNRGKYNSPLHF.

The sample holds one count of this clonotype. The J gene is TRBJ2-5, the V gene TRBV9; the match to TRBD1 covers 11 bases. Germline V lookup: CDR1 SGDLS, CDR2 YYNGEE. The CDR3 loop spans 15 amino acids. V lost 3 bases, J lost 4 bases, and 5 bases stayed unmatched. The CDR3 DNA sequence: TGTGCCAGCAGCGGTGGACAGGGGGCGGGAGAGACCCAGTACTTC. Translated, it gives CASSGGQGAGETQYF. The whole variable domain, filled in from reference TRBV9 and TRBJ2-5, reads DSGVTQTPKHLITATGQRVTLRCSPRSGDLSVYWYQQSLDQGLQFLIQYYNGEERAKGNILERFSAQQFPDLHSELNLSSLELGDSALYFCASSGGQGAGETQYFGPGTRLLVL.

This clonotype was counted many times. CDR3 nucleotides: TGTGCCAGCAGTTTTTCGGGGACCGGCTATGGCTACACCTTC. The encoded protein is CASSFSGTGYGYTF. This chain connects TRBV28 to TRBJ1-2; possible D gene TRBD1, 5 bases. CDR3 length equals 14 residues. Trimming took 3 bases from V and 4 from J, leaving 12 bases between them. Germline CDR1 MDHEN, CDR2 SYDVKM.

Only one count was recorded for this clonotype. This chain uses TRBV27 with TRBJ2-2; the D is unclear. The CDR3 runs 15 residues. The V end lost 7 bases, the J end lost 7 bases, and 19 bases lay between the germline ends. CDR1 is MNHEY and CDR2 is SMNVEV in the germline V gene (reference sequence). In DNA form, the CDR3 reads TGTGCCAGCATTGTACTCGTCCGAGTGGTCGGGGAGCTGTTTTTT. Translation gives CASIVLVRVVGELFF.

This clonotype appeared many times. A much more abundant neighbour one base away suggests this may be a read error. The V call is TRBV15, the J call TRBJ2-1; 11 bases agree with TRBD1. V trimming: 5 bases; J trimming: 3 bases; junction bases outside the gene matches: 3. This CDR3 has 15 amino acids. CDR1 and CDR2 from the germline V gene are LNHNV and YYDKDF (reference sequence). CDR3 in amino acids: CATSVGQGDYNEQFF. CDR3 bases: TGTGCCACCAGCGTGGGACAGGGGGACTACAATGAGCAGTTCTTC.